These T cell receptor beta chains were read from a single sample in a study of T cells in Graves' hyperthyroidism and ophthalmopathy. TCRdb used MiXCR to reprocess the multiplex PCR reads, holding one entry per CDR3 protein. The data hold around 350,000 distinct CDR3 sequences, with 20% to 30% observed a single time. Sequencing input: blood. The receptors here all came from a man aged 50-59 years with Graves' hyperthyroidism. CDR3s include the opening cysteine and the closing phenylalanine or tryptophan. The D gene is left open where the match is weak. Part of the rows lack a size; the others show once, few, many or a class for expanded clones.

CDR3aa: CASSSQKQGSGTDTQYF; CDR3nt: TGTGCCAGCAGTTCTCAAAAACAAGGGTCGGGGACAGATACGCAGTATTTT; j_gene: TRBJ2-3; d_gene: -; abundance: -; v_gene: TRBV6-2/TRBV6-3
CDR3aa: CASRAQVEQFF; CDR3nt: TGTGCCAGCAGAGCCCAGGTTGAGCAGTTCTTC; j_gene: TRBJ2-1; d_gene: -; abundance: many; v_gene: TRBV7-2
CDR3aa: CASSSSSLAGVPSNEQFF; CDR3nt: TGTGCCAGCAGTTCGAGCAGCCTAGCGGGAGTCCCCAGCAATGAGCAGTTCTTC; j_gene: TRBJ2-1; d_gene: TRBD2; abundance: many; v_gene: TRBV27
CDR3aa: CASITGRRSMNTEAFF; CDR3nt: TGTGCCAGCATAACAGGGCGAAGATCAATGAACACTGAAGCTTTCTTT; j_gene: TRBJ1-1; d_gene: -; abundance: many; v_gene: TRBV2
CDR3aa: CSAKGDGYYEQYF; CDR3nt: TGCAGTGCTAAAGGGGACGGGTACTACGAGCAGTACTTC; j_gene: TRBJ2-7; d_gene: -; abundance: -; v_gene: TRBV20-1
CDR3aa: CASQLAYEQFF; CDR3nt: TGTGCCAGTCAATTAGCCTACGAGCAGTTCTTC; j_gene: TRBJ2-1; d_gene: -; abundance: many; v_gene: TRBV28
CDR3aa: CASSYSSIWSSGNTIYF; CDR3nt: TGTGCCAGCAGTTACTCGTCTATCTGGAGCTCTGGAAACACCATATATTTT; j_gene: TRBJ1-3; d_gene: -; abundance: -; v_gene: TRBV6-5
CDR3aa: CASSPGYRNEQFF; CDR3nt: TGTGCCAGCAGCCCAGGGTACCGAAATGAGCAGTTCTTC; j_gene: TRBJ2-1; d_gene: -; abundance: -; v_gene: TRBV11-2
CDR3aa: CSAYAREAANYGYTF; CDR3nt: TGCAGTGCTTACGCCAGGGAAGCGGCTAACTATGGCTACACCTTC; j_gene: TRBJ1-2; d_gene: -; abundance: -; v_gene: TRBV20-1
CDR3aa: CASSATQGTYEQYF; CDR3nt: TGTGCCAGCAGCGCCACTCAGGGAACCTACGAGCAGTACTTC; j_gene: TRBJ2-7; d_gene: -; abundance: -; v_gene: TRBV9
CDR3aa: CASSALRDTGELFF; CDR3nt: TGTGCCAGCAGTGCACTAAGGGACACCGGGGAGCTGTTTTTT; j_gene: TRBJ2-2; d_gene: -; abundance: many; v_gene: TRBV2
CDR3aa: CASSTLAGANEQYF; CDR3nt: TGTGCCAGCAGCACTCTAGCGGGAGCTAACGAGCAGTACTTC; j_gene: TRBJ2-7; d_gene: TRBD2; abundance: -; v_gene: TRBV7-3
CDR3aa: CASSLVGSGNTIYF; CDR3nt: TGTGCCAGCAGCCTCGTAGGCTCTGGAAACACCATATATTTT; j_gene: TRBJ1-3; d_gene: -; abundance: -; v_gene: TRBV11-2
CDR3aa: CASKSLEGNIQYF; CDR3nt: TGTGCCAGCAAATCCCTCGAGGGAAACATTCAGTACTTC; j_gene: TRBJ2-4; d_gene: -; abundance: many; v_gene: TRBV27
CDR3aa: CASSLERGYNEQFF; CDR3nt: TGCGCCAGCAGCTTGGAACGGGGATACAATGAGCAGTTCTTC; j_gene: TRBJ2-1; d_gene: -; abundance: many; v_gene: TRBV5-1
CDR3aa: CASSSGGRPETQYF; CDR3nt: TGTGCCAGCAGTTCGGGCGGACGTCCCGAGACCCAGTACTTC; j_gene: TRBJ2-5; d_gene: -; abundance: many; v_gene: TRBV28
CDR3aa: CASSSLAGVHNEQFF; CDR3nt: TGTGCCAGCAGCTCCCTAGCGGGAGTCCACAATGAGCAGTTCTTC; j_gene: TRBJ2-1; d_gene: TRBD2; abundance: many; v_gene: TRBV11-3
CDR3aa: CASSIVGNGQETQYF; CDR3nt: TGTGCCAGTAGTATAGTAGGAAACGGCCAAGAGACCCAGTACTTC; j_gene: TRBJ2-5; d_gene: -; abundance: -; v_gene: TRBV19
CDR3aa: CASITGTGGFSNQPQHF; CDR3nt: TGTGCCAGCATCACTGGGACAGGGGGGTTTAGCAATCAGCCCCAGCATTTT; j_gene: TRBJ1-5; d_gene: TRBD1; abundance: many; v_gene: TRBV28
CDR3aa: CTSSLTTGVEQYF; CDR3nt: TGTACCAGCAGCTTAACGACAGGGGTCGAGCAGTACTTC; j_gene: TRBJ2-7; d_gene: TRBD1; abundance: -; v_gene: TRBV11-2
CDR3aa: CASSTQGRGDYEQYF; CDR3nt: TGCGCCAGCAGCACCCAGGGGAGAGGGGACTACGAGCAGTACTTC; j_gene: TRBJ2-7; d_gene: -; abundance: few; v_gene: TRBV5-1
CDR3aa: CASRGGSYNSPLHF; CDR3nt: TGTGCCAGCAGGGGCGGCTCCTATAATTCACCCCTCCACTTT; j_gene: TRBJ1-6; d_gene: -; abundance: -; v_gene: TRBV12-3/TRBV12-4
CDR3aa: CASRAPGRQTNLEHYGYTF; CDR3nt: TGTGCCAGCAGGGCACCCGGGCGTCAAACTAATCTGGAGCACTATGGCTACACCTTC; j_gene: TRBJ1-2; d_gene: -; abundance: few; v_gene: TRBV11-3
CDR3aa: CASSAWATSTDTQYF; CDR3nt: TGTGCCAGCAGCGCATGGGCCACTAGCACAGATACGCAGTATTTT; j_gene: TRBJ2-3; d_gene: -; abundance: few; v_gene: TRBV6-1
CDR3aa: CASSLAAGGPGEQFF; CDR3nt: TGTGCCAGCAGCTTAGCAGCGGGAGGGCCGGGTGAGCAGTTCTTC; j_gene: TRBJ2-1; d_gene: TRBD2; abundance: many; v_gene: TRBV7-3